The 20 T cell receptor beta chains below were found in one sample sequenced in a study of glioma-infiltrating T cells after dendritic cell vaccination (dated by TCRdb to between 2015 and 2016). The library was made by the immunoSEQ multiplex PCR assay. TCRdb stores this immuneACCESS table with in-frame sequences only. Part of the clones is absent; in the studies checked, under half of the shortfall reflects unresolved V genes, and no reason is known for the rest. Recorded for this sample are around 96,000 clones; over 60% of them occurred a single time. Approximately 6% of the sample belongs to the ten largest clones. The sample here was blood, taken before dendritic cell vaccination. Receptor source: a human donor with glioblastoma.

This clone occurred a few times. This chain connects TRBV27 to TRBJ2-7; D uncertain. Per the germline V gene, CDR1 is MNHEY and CDR2 is SMNVEV (reference sequence). The CDR3 sequence is 14 residues long. Trimming cost V 3 bases and J 2 bases, with 11 bases left between them. CDR3: CASSFRVGPYEQYF. The CDR3 coding sequence is TGTGCCAGCAGTTTCCGTGTGGGCCCCTACGAGCAGTACTTC.

This clone appeared a single time. The V and J genes are TRBV5-4 and TRBJ1-4; D might be TRBD1 (6 bases). CDR1 is SGHNT and CDR2 is YYREEE in the germline V gene (reference sequence). Trimming cost V 4 bases and J 8 bases, with 18 bases left between them. This CDR3 is built from 15 residues. The CDR3 DNA sequence: TGTGCCAGCAGCATTAAGACAGGACAACGAGAAAAACTGTTTTTT. Translating gives CASSIKTGQREKLFF.

V is TRBV6-4 and J is TRBJ1-1; a possible D gene is TRBD1 (6 bases). Deletions cut 6 bases from V and 3 bases from J, with 14 bases between. The germline gives CDR1 MRHNA, CDR2 SNTAGT. CDR3 length: 14 residues. The CDR3 here is CASSAQGRDTEAFF. The CDR3 DNA sequence: TGTGCCAGCAGCGCGCAGGGGAGGGACACTGAAGCTTTCTTT.

The chain combines TRBV7-9 with TRBJ2-1, with a tentative D call TRBD1 (5 bases). The CDR3 has 13 amino acids. From germline, CDR1 is SEHNR and CDR2 FQNEAQ (reference sequence). V was clipped by 5 bases and J by 4 bases, with 9 bases between them. The CDR3 DNA reads TGTGCCAGCAGCGTGGACAATTACAATGAGCAGTTCTTC. This encodes CASSVDNYNEQFF.

J is TRBJ2-1 and V is TRBV6-5, with 13 nucleotides matching TRBD2. Germline-derived CDR1 and CDR2 are MNHEY and SVGAGI. The V segment lost 1 base and the J segment 6 bases; nucleotides outside the gene matches: 0. The length of the CDR3 is 15 residues. This CDR3 reads CASSYWTSGGNEQFF. The CDR3 nucleotides read TGTGCCAGCAGTTACTGGACTAGCGGGGGCAATGAGCAGTTCTTC.

This chain uses TRBV2 with TRBJ2-1; no clear D gene. V was shortened by 4 bases and J by 15 bases, with 4 bases between the two germline ends. The CDR3 has 8 residues. Germline lookup yields CDR1 SNHLY and CDR2 FYNNEI. CDR3 in amino acids: CASSVSFF. The CDR3 DNA sequence: TGTGCCAGCAGTGTCTCGTTCTTC.

This clone has only a few counts. The chain employs TRBV6-5 and TRBJ2-1; 7 bases align to TRBD2. J lost 0 bases, V lost 6 bases, and 5 bases had no gene match. The CDR3 runs 15 residues. CDR1 MNHEY and CDR2 SVGAGI come from the germline V gene. The CDR3 region has the DNA TGTGCCAGCAGGGCCCGGACTAGCTCCTACAATGAGCAGTTCTTC. Translation: CASRARTSSYNEQFF.

The chain couples TRBV5-6 to TRBJ1-2, with D possibly TRBD1 on 6 matching bases. V lost 4 bases and J lost 2, with 12 bases in between. This CDR3 has 14 residues. Germline V CDR1 and CDR2: SGHDT, YYEEEE. The CDR3 DNA follows: TGTGCCAGCAGCCATGGACAGCCGAACTATGGCTACACCTTC. Translation: CASSHGQPNYGYTF.

The V gene is TRBV2, the J gene TRBJ2-1; D might be TRBD2 (5 bases). V was clipped by 7 bases and J by 4 bases, with 8 bases between them. CDR3 size: 12 residues. Germline CDR1 is SNHLY and CDR2 is FYNNEI. The CDR3 loop is CASNRGYNEQFF. The CDR3 bases are TGTGCCAGCAACCGGGGATACAATGAGCAGTTCTTC.

The chain has TRBV19 and TRBJ2-7; 7 nucleotides line up with TRBD1. Germline CDR1 reads LNHDA; CDR2 reads SQIVND (reference sequence). The ends lost 5 bases at V and 4 bases at J; junction bases unmatched: 11. The CDR3 is 15 residues long. The CDR3 is CASSPRQGSVYEQYF. CDR3 sequence (DNA): TGTGCCAGTAGTCCAAGACAGGGTAGCGTTTACGAGCAGTACTTC.

This clone was counted once. The chain employs TRBV5-6 and TRBJ1-1; D is possibly TRBD1 (5 bases). CDR1 and CDR2 (germline): SGHDT, YYEEEE. CDR3 size: 15 residues. V lost 4 bases and J 0 bases, leaving 13 bases between the germline ends. In DNA, the CDR3 is TGTGCCAGCAGCCCGGCGGGGCGGTTGAACACTGAAGCTTTCTTT. Translated: CASSPAGRLNTEAFF.

V and J are TRBV5-1 and TRBJ2-7; 9 bases align to TRBD1. V was clipped by 3 bases and J by 6 bases; unmatched bases: 7. The CDR3 contains 14 residues. Germline CDR1 reads SGHRS; CDR2 reads YFSETQ. The CDR3 protein is CASSSTGGYGEQYF. The DNA of the CDR3 is TGCGCCAGCAGCTCCACAGGGGGCTACGGCGAGCAGTACTTC.

The V and J genes are TRBV5-1 and TRBJ1-3; D unresolved. V lost 2 bases and J 0 bases, leaving 6 bases between the germline ends. Looked up from germline, CDR1 is SGHRS and CDR2 is YFSETQ. The CDR3 spans 14 residues. CDR3 residues: CASSLGVSGNTIYF. DNA for the CDR3: TGCGCCAGCAGCTTAGGAGTCTCTGGAAACACCATATATTTT.

This clone appeared many times. The chain links TRBV5-6 to TRBJ1-3; D is perhaps TRBD1 (5 bases). The CDR3 runs 14 residues. V lost 4 bases, J lost 1 base, and 9 bases lay in between. Germline values: CDR1 SGHDT, CDR2 YYEEEE. The CDR3 reads CASSGGFSGNTIYF. The CDR3 DNA follows: TGTGCCAGCAGCGGGGGGTTTTCTGGAAACACCATATATTTT.

This chain's CDR3 is CASSLVGGRSSYNEQFF. The CDR3, as DNA: TGCGCCAGCAGCTTGGTTGGCGGCCGAAGCTCCTACAATGAGCAGTTCTTC. The chain carries TRBV5-1 and TRBJ2-1; no clear D. Germline-derived CDR1 and CDR2 are SGHRS and YFSETQ. CDR3 size: 17 residues. The V end lost 0 bases, the J end lost 0 bases, and 13 bases lay between the germline ends. The variable domain in full, with the rest retrieved from reference TRBV5-1 and TRBJ2-1, is KAGVTQTPRYLIKTRGQQVTLSCSPISGHRSVSWYQQTPGQGLQFLFEYFSETQRNKGNFPGRFSGRQFSNSRSEMNVSTLELGDSALYLCASSLVGGRSSYNEQFFGPGTRLTVL.

V usage is TRBV5-4 and J usage is TRBJ1-2; 8 bases map to TRBD1. Germline CDR1 and CDR2: SGHNT and YYREEE (reference sequence). V shed 4 bases and J 3 bases; nucleotides not matched to a gene: 5. The CDR3 consists of 14 residues. The CDR3 DNA sequence: TGTGCCAGCAGCATACGGACAGGGCACTATGGCTACACCTTC. It codes for CASSIRTGHYGYTF.

The CDR3 loop reads CATSRDLAGGAWNEQFF. CDR3 nucleotide sequence: TGTGCCACCAGCAGAGATCTGGCCGGGGGGGCCTGGAATGAGCAGTTCTTC. The chain is built from TRBV15 and TRBJ2-1; TRBD2 matches at 8 bases. CDR1 and CDR2 (germline): LNHNV, YYDKDF (reference sequence). V was clipped by 0 bases and J by 7 bases; unmatched bases: 11. This CDR3 region has 17 residues.

The gene calls are TRBV5-1 and TRBJ2-7; D perhaps matches TRBD2 (7 bases). V was cut by 3 bases and J by 3 bases, with 19 bases left in between. Germline values: CDR1 SGHRS, CDR2 YFSETQ. The CDR3 totals 16 residues. CDR3 sequence: CASSWGGTGHIYEQYF. The CDR3 nucleotides read TGCGCCAGCAGCTGGGGGGGGACGGGACACATCTACGAGCAGTACTTC.

This chain joins TRBV27 and TRBJ2-1, with a possible D match to TRBD1 (6 bases). The CDR3 loop spans 15 amino acids. V lost 5 bases to trimming and J lost 7 bases, with 18 bases between them. Germline V gene lookup returns CDR1 MNHEY and CDR2 SMNVEV (reference sequence). The CDR3, as DNA: TGTGCCAGCAGTCCCCCAGGGGTGAAACGGAATGAGCAGTTCTTC. Its protein is CASSPPGVKRNEQFF.

V and J are TRBV6-5 and TRBJ1-5; TRBD1 matches at 9 bases. Germline trimming cut 1 base from V and 2 bases from J; bases unmatched to any gene: 3. CDR3 size: 16 residues. Germline V gene lookup returns CDR1 MNHEY and CDR2 SVGAGI. CDR3 in amino acids: CASSYLGQGGNQPQHF. The CDR3 DNA is TGTGCCAGCAGTTACTTGGGACAGGGTGGCAATCAGCCCCAGCATTTT.